The 3 T cell receptor beta chains below all came from one sample that was sequenced in a study of blood T cell repertoires in COVID-19. Data came from immunoSEQ multiplex PCR; TCRdb stores just in-frame clones and leaves some out. The sample lists 150,000 to 200,000 clones, 88% occurring once. The sample consisted of peripheral blood. The origin of the receptors is a human donor in a cohort sampled during active COVID-19.

The rearrangement uses TRBV2 and TRBJ1-3; 12 positions agree with TRBD1. Per germline, CDR1 SNHLY and CDR2 FYNNEI. With 10 bases clipped from V and 0 bases from J, the junction kept 7 bases outside the gene matches. The length of the CDR3 is 16 residues. CDR3 sequence: CANGRDRGLSGNTIYF. The CDR3 bases are TGTGCCAACGGACGGGACAGGGGGCTCTCTGGAAACACCATATATTTT. Looking up the rest from reference TRBV2 and TRBJ1-3 gives the full variable domain: EPEVTQTPSHQVTQMGQEVILRCVPISNHLYFYWYRQILGQKVEFLVSFYNNEISEKSEIFDDQFSVERPDGSNFTLKIRSTKLEDSAMYFCANGRDRGLSGNTIYFGEGSWLTVV.

The chain uses TRBV2 and TRBJ2-1; no reliable D call. V lost 8 bases, J lost 1 base, and 9 bases lay in between. This CDR3 is 13 amino acids long. Germline assignment: CDR1 SNHLY and CDR2 FYNNEI. CDR3 loop: CASLPRSYNEQFF. CDR3 DNA sequence: TGTGCCAGCCTACCGCGATCCTACAATGAGCAGTTCTTC.

The sample holds one count of this clone. The chain links TRBV27 to TRBJ1-5, with 8 bases aligning to TRBD1. The CDR3 extends over 13 amino acids. Per the germline V gene, CDR1 is MNHEY and CDR2 is SMNVEV (reference sequence). With V trimmed by 2 bases and J by 7 bases, 1 base remained unmatched. CDR3 in amino acids: CASSLGTGQPQHF. For the CDR3, the DNA is TGTGCCAGCAGTTTAGGGACAGGCCAGCCCCAGCATTTT.